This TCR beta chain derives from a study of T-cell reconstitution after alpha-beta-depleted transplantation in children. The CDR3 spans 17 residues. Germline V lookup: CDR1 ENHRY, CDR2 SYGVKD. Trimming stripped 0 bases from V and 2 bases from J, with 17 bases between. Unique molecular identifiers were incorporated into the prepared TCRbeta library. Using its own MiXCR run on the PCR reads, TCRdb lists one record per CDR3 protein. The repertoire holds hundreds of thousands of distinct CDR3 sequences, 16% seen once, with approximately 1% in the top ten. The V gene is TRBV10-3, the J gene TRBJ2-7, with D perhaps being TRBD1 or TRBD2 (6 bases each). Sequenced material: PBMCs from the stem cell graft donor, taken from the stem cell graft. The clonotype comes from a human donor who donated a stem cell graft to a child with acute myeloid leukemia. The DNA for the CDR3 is TGTGCCATCAGTGAGTCGCCGGGGGCAGGGGCTGCCTACGAGCAGTACTTC. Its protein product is CAISESPGAGAAYEQYF.